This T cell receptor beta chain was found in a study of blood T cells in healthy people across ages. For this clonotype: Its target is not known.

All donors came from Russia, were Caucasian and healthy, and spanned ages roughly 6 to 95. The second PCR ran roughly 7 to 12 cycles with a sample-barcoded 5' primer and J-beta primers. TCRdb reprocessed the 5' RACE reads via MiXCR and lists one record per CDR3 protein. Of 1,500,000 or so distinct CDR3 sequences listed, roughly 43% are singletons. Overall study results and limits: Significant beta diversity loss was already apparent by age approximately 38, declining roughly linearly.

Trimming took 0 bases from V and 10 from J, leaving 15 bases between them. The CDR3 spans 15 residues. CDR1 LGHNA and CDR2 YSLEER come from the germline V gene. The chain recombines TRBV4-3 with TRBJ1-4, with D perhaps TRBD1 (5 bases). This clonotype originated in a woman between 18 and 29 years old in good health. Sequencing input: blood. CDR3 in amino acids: CASSQDRDRPSKLFF. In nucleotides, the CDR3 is TGCGCCAGCAGCCAAGACCGGGACCGTCCGTCAAAACTGTTTTTT.